This is a list of T cell receptor beta chains from one sample in a study of a mutant IDH1 vaccine in newly diagnosed glioma. Libraries were prepared by immunoSEQ multiplex PCR; TCRdb keeps only in-frame clonotypes and omits some of them. The sample records under 35,000 clones, about 70% being singletons. No antigen is known for these receptors. The sample consisted of PBMCs, taken from a glioma patient whose treatment included an IDH1 peptide vaccine. The receptors were sampled from a man aged 45-65 years with glioma. The CDR3 runs from the conserved cysteine through the conserved F or W. D genes are given only for firm matches. Clone size is shown for a subset of rows, as once, few, many or a class of expanded clone.

>.|TRBJ2-5|TRBV6-5|once
CASSRTVQETQYF
TGTGCCAGCAGCCGTACAGTACAAGAGACCCAGTACTTC
>.|TRBJ1-2|TRBV5-4|.
CASSFGGVGYTF
TGTGCCAGCAGCTTTGGGGGGGTCGGCTACACCTTC
>.|TRBJ2-7|TRBV7-9|.
CASSGLRAHEQYF
TGTGCCAGCAGCGGGTTGAGGGCCCACGAGCAGTACTTC
>.|TRBJ1-1|TRBV5-1|.
CASSLDNEAFF
TGCGCCAGCAGCTTGGACAACGAAGCTTTCTTT
>.|TRBJ2-2|TRBV4-2|.
CASSQGSLVGELFF
TGTGCCAGCAGCCAAGGGTCGCTTGTCGGGGAGCTGTTTTTT
>.|TRBJ1-1|TRBV5-1|.
CASSLAGGVEEAFF
TGCGCCAGCAGCTTGGCCGGAGGGGTAGAGGAAGCTTTCTTT
>TRBD1|TRBJ1-4|TRBV14|.
CASSLRDRANEKLFF
TGTGCCAGCAGCCTCCGGGACAGGGCTAATGAAAAACTGTTTTTT
>.|TRBJ2-5|TRBV7-9|.
CASRGGGETQYF
TGTGCCAGCAGGGGTGGTGGGGAGACCCAGTACTTC
>TRBD2|TRBJ2-2|TRBV7-8|.
CASSLRDGGTGELFF
TGTGCCAGCAGCCTCCGGGACGGGGGGACCGGGGAGCTGTTTTTT
>.|TRBJ2-7|TRBV15|.
CATSRDSTGSYEQYF
TGTGCCACCAGCAGAGATTCGACAGGATCCTACGAGCAGTACTTC
>.|TRBJ2-5|TRBV29-1|.
CSVDTTRAGTQYF
TGCAGCGTGGACACCACAAGAGCGGGGACCCAGTACTTC
>TRBD2|TRBJ2-4|TRBV4-3|.
CASSLNGGDIQYF
TGCGCCAGCAGCCTAAATGGGGGGGACATTCAGTACTTC
>TRBD2|TRBJ2-1|TRBV11-3|.
CASSLGVAGGLYNEQFF
TGTGCCAGCAGCTTAGGGGTAGCGGGGGGGCTATACAATGAGCAGTTCTTC
>.|TRBJ1-3|TRBV19|.
CASTDRSHPSGNTIYF
TGTGCCAGTACCGACAGGTCCCATCCCTCTGGAAACACCATATATTTT
>TRBD2|TRBJ2-7|TRBV2|.
CASTGESVGGEEQYF
TGTGCCAGCACCGGGGAGTCGGTCGGGGGGGAAGAGCAGTACTTC
>.|TRBJ1-1|TRBV15|few
CATSREGPVAFF
TGTGCCACCAGCAGAGAGGGCCCTGTAGCTTTCTTT
>TRBD1|TRBJ1-3|TRBV7-9|.
CASTWTGTNTIYF
TGTGCCTCCACCTGGACAGGGACGAACACCATATATTTT
>.|TRBJ2-3|TRBV27|.
CASSLTRGREGAGTQYF
TGTGCCAGCAGTTTAACCAGGGGGCGGGAGGGCGCGGGTACGCAGTATTTT
>TRBD1|TRBJ2-3|TRBV5-8|.
CASSLQGAKVGDTQYF
TGTGCCAGCAGCCTACAGGGGGCGAAAGTAGGAGATACGCAGTATTTT
>TRBD1|TRBJ1-5|TRBV5-1|.
CASSSTTGVQPQHF
TGCGCCAGCAGCTCAACCACAGGGGTCCAGCCCCAGCATTTT
>.|TRBJ2-5|TRBV7-2|.
CASSSPPETQYF
TGTGCCAGCAGCTCCCCCCCAGAGACCCAGTACTTC
>TRBD1|TRBJ1-4|TRBV29-1|.
CSVLTGGGEKLFF
TGCAGCGTTCTAACAGGGGGCGGTGAAAAACTGTTTTTT
>TRBD1|TRBJ1-2|TRBV25-1|.
CASRGPGQGPGYTF
TGTGCCAGCAGGGGTCCGGGACAGGGGCCTGGCTACACCTTC
>.|TRBJ1-1|TRBV5-1|.
CASSTTNREAEAFF
TGCGCCAGCAGCACAACCAACAGGGAGGCGGAAGCTTTCTTT
>.|TRBJ2-3|TRBV14|.
CASSQGPRSWTQYF
TGTGCCAGCAGCCAAGGCCCGCGTAGCTGGACGCAGTATTTT
>TRBD1|TRBJ1-3|TRBV10-3|.
CAISERQGAAGNTIYF
TGTGCCATCAGTGAGCGACAGGGGGCTGCTGGAAACACCATATATTTT
>.|TRBJ1-1|TRBV6-5|.
CASSYGLGPMNTEAFF
TGTGCCAGCAGTTACGGTTTGGGCCCGATGAACACTGAAGCTTTCTTT
>TRBD1|TRBJ2-5|TRBV5-6|.
CASSRDRQETQYF
TGTGCCAGCAGCAGGGACAGACAAGAGACCCAGTACTTC
>.|TRBJ1-4|TRBV5-1|.
CASSLGAGAVEKLFF
TGCGCCAGCAGCCTTGGGGCAGGGGCGGTTGAAAAACTGTTTTTT
>.|TRBJ1-4|TRBV19|.
CASSIDSNNEKLFF
TGTGCCAGTAGTATTGACAGCAATAATGAAAAACTGTTTTTT
>TRBD2|TRBJ2-1|TRBV19|.
CAAKGGGYNEQFF
TGTGCCGCCAAGGGCGGGGGCTACAATGAGCAGTTCTTC
>TRBD2|TRBJ2-7|TRBV7-8|.
CASSLGTSGRFGEQYF
TGTGCCAGCAGCTTAGGGACTAGCGGGAGGTTTGGCGAGCAGTACTTC
>.|TRBJ2-7|TRBV5-1|.
CASSFQGSYEQYF
TGCGCCAGCAGCTTTCAGGGATCCTACGAGCAGTACTTC
>TRBD2|TRBJ2-3|TRBV6-1|.
CASGTSGGADTQYF
TGTGCCAGCGGGACTAGCGGGGGGGCAGATACGCAGTATTTT
>.|TRBJ2-2|TRBV19|.
CASSYPGRTGELFF
TGTGCCAGTAGTTACCCTGGAAGAACCGGGGAGCTGTTTTTT